This TCR beta chain came from a study of early T cells in non-severe SARS-CoV-2 infection. This clonotype showed up many times. V dropped 3 bases and J dropped 2 bases, with 11 bases sitting between them. Germline V lookup: CDR1 MGHDK, CDR2 SYGVNS. The CDR3 contains 16 residues. The protocol attached unique molecular identifiers to individual cDNA molecules. TCRdb re-derived calls from the 5' RACE reads in MiXCR, one entry per CDR3 protein. The data show roughly 28,000 distinct CDR3 sequences, 3.5% to 4.5% seen once. The material sequenced was whole blood. The sequence derives from an adult who was a healthcare worker with PCR-confirmed SARS-CoV-2 infection or an uninfected control (not recorded which). The chain links TRBV25-1 to TRBJ1-6, with D perhaps TRBD1 (5 bases). CDR3 DNA sequence: TGTGCCAGCAGTGAGGGACGGACGACCTATAATTCACCCCTCCACTTT. Amino acid sequence: CASSEGRTTYNSPLHF.